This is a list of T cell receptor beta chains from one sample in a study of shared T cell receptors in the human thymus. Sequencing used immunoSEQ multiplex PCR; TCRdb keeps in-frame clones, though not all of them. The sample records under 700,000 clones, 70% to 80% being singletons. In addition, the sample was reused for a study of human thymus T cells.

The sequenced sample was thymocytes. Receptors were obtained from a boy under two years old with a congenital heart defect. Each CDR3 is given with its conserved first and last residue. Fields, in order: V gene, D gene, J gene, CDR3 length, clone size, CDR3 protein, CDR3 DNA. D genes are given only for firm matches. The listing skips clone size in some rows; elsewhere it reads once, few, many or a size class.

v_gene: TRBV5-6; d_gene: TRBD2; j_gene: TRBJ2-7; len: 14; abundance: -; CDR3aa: CASSAGTRLYEQYF; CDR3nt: TGTGCCAGCAGCGCCGGGACTAGGCTCTACGAGCAGTACTTC
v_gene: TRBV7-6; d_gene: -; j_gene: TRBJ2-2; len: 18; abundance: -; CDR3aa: CASSLTAYFSANTGELFF; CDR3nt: TGTGCCAGCAGCCTTACTGCGTACTTTTCGGCGAACACCGGGGAGCTGTTTTTT
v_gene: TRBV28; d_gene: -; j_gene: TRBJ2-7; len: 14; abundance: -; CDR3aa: CASSLGSAAYEQYF; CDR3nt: TGTGCCAGCAGTTTAGGCAGCGCAGCCTACGAGCAGTACTTC
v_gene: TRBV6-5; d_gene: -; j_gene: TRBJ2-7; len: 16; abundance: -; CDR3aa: CASSYRGGTRAYEQYF; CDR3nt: TGTGCCAGCAGTTACAGGGGGGGAACCAGGGCCTACGAGCAGTACTTC
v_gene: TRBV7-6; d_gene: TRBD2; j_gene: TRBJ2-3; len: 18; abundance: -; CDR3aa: CAVRTSGMGTASTDTQYF; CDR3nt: TGTGCCGTCCGGACTAGCGGGATGGGGACCGCTAGCACAGATACGCAGTATTTT
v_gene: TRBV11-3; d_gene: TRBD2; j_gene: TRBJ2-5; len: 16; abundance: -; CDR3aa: CASSTDGTSGQETQYF; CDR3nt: TGTGCCAGCAGCACCGACGGGACTAGCGGACAAGAGACCCAGTACTTC
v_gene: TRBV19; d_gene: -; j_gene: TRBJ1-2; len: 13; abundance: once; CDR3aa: CASSPNRDYGYTF; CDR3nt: TGTGCCAGTAGTCCCAACAGGGACTATGGCTACACCTTC
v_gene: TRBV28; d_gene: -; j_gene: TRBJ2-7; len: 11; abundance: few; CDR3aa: CASGQSTKQYF; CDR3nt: TGTGCCAGCGGACAATCTACGAAGCAGTACTTC
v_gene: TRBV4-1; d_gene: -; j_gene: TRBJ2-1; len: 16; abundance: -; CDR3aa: CASSQATDQNYNEQFF; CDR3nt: TGCGCCAGCAGCCAGGCGACAGACCAGAACTACAATGAGCAGTTCTTC
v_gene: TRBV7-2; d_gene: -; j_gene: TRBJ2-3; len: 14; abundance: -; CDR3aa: CASSLGRGADTQYF; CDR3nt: TGTGCCAGCAGCTTAGGCAGGGGTGCAGATACGCAGTATTTT